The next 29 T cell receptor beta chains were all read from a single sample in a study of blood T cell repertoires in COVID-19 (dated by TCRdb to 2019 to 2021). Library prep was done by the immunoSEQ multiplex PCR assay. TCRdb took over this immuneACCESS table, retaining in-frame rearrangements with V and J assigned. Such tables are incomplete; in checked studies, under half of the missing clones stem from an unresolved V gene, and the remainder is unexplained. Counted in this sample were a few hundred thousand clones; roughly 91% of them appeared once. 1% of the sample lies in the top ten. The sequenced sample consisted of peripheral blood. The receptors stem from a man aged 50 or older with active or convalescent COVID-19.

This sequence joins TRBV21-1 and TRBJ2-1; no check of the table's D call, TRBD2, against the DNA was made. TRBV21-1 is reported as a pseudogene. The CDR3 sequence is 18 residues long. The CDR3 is CASSKGGLAGVTYNEQFF. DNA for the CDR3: TGTGCCAGCAGCAAAGGGGGACTAGCGGGGGTTACCTACAATGAGCAGTTCTTC.

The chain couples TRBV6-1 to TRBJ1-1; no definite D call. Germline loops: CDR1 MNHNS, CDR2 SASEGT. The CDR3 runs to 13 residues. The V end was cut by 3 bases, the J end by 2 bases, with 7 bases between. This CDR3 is CASSEGRNTEAFF. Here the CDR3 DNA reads TGTGCCAGCAGTGAGGGCAGAAACACTGAAGCTTTCTTT.

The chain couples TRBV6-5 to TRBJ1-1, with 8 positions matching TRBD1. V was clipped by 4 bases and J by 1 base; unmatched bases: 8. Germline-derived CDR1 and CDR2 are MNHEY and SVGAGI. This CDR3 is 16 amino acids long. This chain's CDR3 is CASSSSGGPGNTEAFF. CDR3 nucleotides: TGTGCCAGCAGTTCTTCAGGGGGCCCTGGGAACACTGAAGCTTTCTTT.

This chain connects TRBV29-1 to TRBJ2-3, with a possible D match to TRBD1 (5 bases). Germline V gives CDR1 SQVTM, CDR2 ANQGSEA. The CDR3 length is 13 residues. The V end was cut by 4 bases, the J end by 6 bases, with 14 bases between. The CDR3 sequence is CSVVGASADTQYF. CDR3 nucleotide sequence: TGCAGCGTTGTAGGGGCCTCGGCGGATACGCAGTATTTT.

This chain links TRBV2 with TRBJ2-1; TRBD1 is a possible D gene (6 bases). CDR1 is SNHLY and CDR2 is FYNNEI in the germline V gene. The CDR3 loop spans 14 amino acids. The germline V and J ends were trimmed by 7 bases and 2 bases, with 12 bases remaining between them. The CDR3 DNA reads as TGTGCCAGCAATCGACAGGCACCCTACAATGAGCAGTTCTTC. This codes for CASNRQAPYNEQFF.

The CDR3 DNA reads TGTGCCAGCAAGTGGACAGGGGGCACTGAAGCTTTCTTT. As protein: CASKWTGGTEAFF. This sequence joins TRBV28 and TRBJ1-1, with 10 positions matching TRBD1. This CDR3 spans 13 amino acids. With V trimmed by 7 bases and J by 4 bases, 3 bases remained unmatched. CDR1 is MDHEN and CDR2 is SYDVKM in the germline V gene. The whole variable domain, filled in from reference TRBV28 and TRBJ1-1, reads DVKVTQSSRYLVKRTGEKVFLECVQDMDHENMFWYRQDPGLGLRLIYFSYDVKMKEKGDIPEGYSVSREKKERFSLILESASTNQTSMYLCASKWTGGTEAFFGQGTRLTVV.

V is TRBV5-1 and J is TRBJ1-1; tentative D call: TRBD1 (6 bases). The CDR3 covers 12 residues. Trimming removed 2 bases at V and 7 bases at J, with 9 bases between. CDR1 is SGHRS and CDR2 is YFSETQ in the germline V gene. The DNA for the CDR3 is TGCGCCAGCAGCTTTTTCAGGGGTGAAGCTTTCTTT. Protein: CASSFFRGEAFF.

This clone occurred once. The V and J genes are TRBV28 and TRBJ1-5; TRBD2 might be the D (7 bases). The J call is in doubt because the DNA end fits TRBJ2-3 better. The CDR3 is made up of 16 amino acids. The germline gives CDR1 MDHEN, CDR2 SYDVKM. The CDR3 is CASSLPRGGGYQPQYF. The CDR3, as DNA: TGTGCCAGCAGTCTCCCAAGAGGGGGGGGCTATCAGCCCCAGTATTTT.

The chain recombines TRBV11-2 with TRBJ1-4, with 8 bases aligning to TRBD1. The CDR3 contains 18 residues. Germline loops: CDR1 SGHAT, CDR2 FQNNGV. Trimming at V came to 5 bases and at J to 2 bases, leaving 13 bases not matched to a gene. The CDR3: CASSLLRTGMNTNEKLFF. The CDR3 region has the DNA TGTGCCAGCAGCCTCTTAAGGACAGGGATGAATACTAATGAAAAACTGTTTTTT.

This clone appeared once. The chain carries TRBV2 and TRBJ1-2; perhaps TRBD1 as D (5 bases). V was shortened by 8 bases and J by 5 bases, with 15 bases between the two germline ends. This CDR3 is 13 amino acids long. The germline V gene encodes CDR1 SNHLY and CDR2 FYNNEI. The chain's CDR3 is CASLGEGGYGYTF. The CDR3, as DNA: TGTGCCAGCTTGGGGGAGGGAGGATATGGCTACACCTTC.

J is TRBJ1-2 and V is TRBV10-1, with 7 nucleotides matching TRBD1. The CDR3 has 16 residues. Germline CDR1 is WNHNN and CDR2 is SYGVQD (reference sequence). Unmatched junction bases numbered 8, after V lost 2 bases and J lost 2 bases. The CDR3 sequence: CASSERGRGDNYGYTF. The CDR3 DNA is TGCGCCAGCAGTGAGAGGGGGCGCGGGGACAACTATGGCTACACCTTC.

CDR3 DNA sequence: TGTGCCAGTAGTAGCGGAGCTGGGGCCAACGTCCTGACTTTC. Encoded protein: CASSSGAGANVLTF. This chain uses TRBV19 with TRBJ2-6; D remains unclear. This CDR3 has 14 residues. The V end was cut by 4 bases, the J end by 2 bases, with 6 bases between. CDR1 and CDR2 (germline): LNHDA, SQIVND (reference sequence).

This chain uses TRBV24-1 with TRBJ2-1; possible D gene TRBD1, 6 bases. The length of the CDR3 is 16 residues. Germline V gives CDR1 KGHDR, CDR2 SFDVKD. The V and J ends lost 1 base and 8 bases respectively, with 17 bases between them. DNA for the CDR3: TGTGCCACCAGTGATTTCGAGGGCAGGGGTGGCGATGAGCAGTTCTTC. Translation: CATSDFEGRGGDEQFF.

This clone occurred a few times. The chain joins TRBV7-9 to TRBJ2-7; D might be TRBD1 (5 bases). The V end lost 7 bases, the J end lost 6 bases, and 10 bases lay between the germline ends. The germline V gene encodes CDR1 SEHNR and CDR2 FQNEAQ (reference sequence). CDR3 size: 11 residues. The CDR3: CASTTDSEQYF. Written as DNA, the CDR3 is TGTGCCAGCACCACCGACAGCGAGCAGTACTTC.

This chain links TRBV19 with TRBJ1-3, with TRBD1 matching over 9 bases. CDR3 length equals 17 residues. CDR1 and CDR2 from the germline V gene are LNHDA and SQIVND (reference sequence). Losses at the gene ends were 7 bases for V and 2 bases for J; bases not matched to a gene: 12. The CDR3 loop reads CASTPYRGRVPGNTIYF. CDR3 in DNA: TGTGCCAGTACCCCCTACAGGGGGCGCGTACCTGGAAACACCATATATTTT.

In DNA, the CDR3 is TGTGCCAGCAGTTTAGAGACTTCTGAAGCTTTCTTT. Residues: CASSLETSEAFF. This chain links TRBV28 with TRBJ1-1; D gene unclear. The CDR3 length is 12 residues. Germline V gene sequence: CDR1 MDHEN, CDR2 SYDVKM. V was trimmed by 2 bases and J by 6 bases, leaving 7 bases between them.

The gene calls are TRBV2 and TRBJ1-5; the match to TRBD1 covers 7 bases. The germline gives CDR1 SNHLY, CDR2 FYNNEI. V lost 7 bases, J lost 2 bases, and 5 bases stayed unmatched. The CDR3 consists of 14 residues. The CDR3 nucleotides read TGTGCCAGCACCAGGGACAGAGGCAATCAGCCCCAGCATTTT. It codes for CASTRDRGNQPQHF. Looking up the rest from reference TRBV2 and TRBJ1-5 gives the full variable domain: EPEVTQTPSHQVTQMGQEVILRCVPISNHLYFYWYRQILGQKVEFLVSFYNNEISEKSEIFDDQFSVERPDGSNFTLKIRSTKLEDSAMYFCASTRDRGNQPQHFGDGTRLSIL.

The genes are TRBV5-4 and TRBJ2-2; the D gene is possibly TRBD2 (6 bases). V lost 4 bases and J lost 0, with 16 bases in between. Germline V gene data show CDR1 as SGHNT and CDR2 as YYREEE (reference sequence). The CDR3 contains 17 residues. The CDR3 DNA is TGTGCCAGCAGCCCGGCGGGTAGCGGCTCGAACACCGGGGAGCTGTTTTTT. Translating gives CASSPAGSGSNTGELFF.

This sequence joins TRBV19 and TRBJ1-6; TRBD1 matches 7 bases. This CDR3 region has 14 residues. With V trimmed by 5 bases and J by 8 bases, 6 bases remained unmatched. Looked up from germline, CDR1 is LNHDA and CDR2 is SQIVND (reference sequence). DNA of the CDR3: TGTGCCAGTAGTTTACGAGGGGGCGATTCACCCCTCCACTTT. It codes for CASSLRGGDSPLHF. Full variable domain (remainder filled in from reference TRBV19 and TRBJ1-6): DGGITQSPKYLFRKEGQNVTLSCEQNLNHDAMYWYRQDPGQGLRLIYYSQIVNDFQKGDIAEGYSVSREKKESFPLTVTSAQKNPTAFYLCASSLRGGDSPLHFGNGTRLTVT.

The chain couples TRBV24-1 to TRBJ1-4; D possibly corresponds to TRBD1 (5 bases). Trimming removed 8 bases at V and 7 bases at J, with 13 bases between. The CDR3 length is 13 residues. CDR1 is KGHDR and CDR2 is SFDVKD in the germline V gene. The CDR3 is CATNQGYGEKLFF. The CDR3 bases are TGTGCCACCAACCAGGGTTATGGTGAAAAACTGTTTTTT.

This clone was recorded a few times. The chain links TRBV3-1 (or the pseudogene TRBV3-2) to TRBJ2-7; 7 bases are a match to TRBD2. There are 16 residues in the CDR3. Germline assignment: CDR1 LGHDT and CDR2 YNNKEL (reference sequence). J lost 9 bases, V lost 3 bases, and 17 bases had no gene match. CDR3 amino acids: CASSQGGLGFENGQYF. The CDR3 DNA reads TGTGCCAGCAGCCAGGGAGGACTAGGGTTCGAAAATGGGCAGTACTTC.

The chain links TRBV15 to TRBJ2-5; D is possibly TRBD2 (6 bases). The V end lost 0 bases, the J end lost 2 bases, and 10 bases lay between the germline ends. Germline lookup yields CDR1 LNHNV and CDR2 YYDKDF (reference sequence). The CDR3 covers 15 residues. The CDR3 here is CATSRDLSGQETQYF. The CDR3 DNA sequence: TGTGCCACCAGCAGAGATCTTAGCGGTCAAGAGACCCAGTACTTC.

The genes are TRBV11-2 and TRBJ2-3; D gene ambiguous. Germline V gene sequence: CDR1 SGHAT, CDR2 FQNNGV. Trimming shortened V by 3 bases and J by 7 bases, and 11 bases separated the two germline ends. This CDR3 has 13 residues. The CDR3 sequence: CASSFTGDNTQYF. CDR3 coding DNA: TGTGCCAGCAGCTTTACCGGTGACAATACGCAGTATTTT. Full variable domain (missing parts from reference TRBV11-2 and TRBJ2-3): EAGVAQSPRYKIIEKRQSVAFWCNPISGHATLYWYQQILGQGPKLLIQFQNNGVVDDSQLPKDRFSAERLKGVDSTLKIQPAKLEDSAVYLCASSFTGDNTQYFGPGTRLTVL.

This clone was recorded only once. CDR3 DNA: TGTGCCAGCAGCCCCCGAGGGAAGGGTTCACCCCTCCACTTT. Its protein product is CASSPRGKGSPLHF. This chain joins TRBV11-2 and TRBJ1-6, with D uncertain. The CDR3 has 14 residues. CDR1 and CDR2 (germline): SGHAT, FQNNGV. Trimming stripped 5 bases from V and 9 bases from J, with 14 bases between.

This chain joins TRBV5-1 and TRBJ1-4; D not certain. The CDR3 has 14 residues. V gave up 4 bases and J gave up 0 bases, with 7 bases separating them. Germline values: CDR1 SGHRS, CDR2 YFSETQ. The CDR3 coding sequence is TGCGCCAGCAGCCGAACTTCAACTAATGAAAAACTGTTTTTT. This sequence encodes CASSRTSTNEKLFF.

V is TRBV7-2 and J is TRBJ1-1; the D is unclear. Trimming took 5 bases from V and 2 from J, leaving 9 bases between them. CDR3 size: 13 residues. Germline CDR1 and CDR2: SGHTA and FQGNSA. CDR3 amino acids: CASSPEKNTEAFF. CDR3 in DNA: TGTGCCAGCAGCCCGGAGAAAAACACTGAAGCTTTCTTT.

The chain's CDR3 is CASSLGIDTDTQYF. CDR3 in DNA: TGTGCCAGCAGCTTAGGAATAGACACAGATACGCAGTATTTT. This rearrangement joins TRBV13 to TRBJ2-3; D unclear. This CDR3 is 14 amino acids long. Trimming took off 0 bases at V and 2 bases at J, with 6 bases between the two ends. CDR1 is PRHDT and CDR2 is FYEKMQ in the germline V gene (reference sequence).

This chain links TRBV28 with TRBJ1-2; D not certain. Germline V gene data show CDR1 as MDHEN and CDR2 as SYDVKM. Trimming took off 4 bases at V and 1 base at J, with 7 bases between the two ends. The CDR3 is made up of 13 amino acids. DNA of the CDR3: TGTGCCAGCAGTTCCCGAGGTAACTATGGCTACACCTTC. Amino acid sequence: CASSSRGNYGYTF.

The CDR3 coding sequence is TGTGCCAGCAGTTCAGGGTTAGGGTACACCTTC. Its protein product is CASSSGLGYTF. This rearrangement joins TRBV12-3 or TRBV12-4 to TRBJ1-2; a possible D gene is TRBD1 (5 bases). The V end lost 4 bases, the J end lost 11 bases, and 11 bases lay between the germline ends. The CDR3 runs 11 residues.